The 27 T cell receptor beta chains listed next were all sequenced from one sample in a study of siplizumab effects on memory and regulatory T cells. Measured with immunoSEQ multiplex PCR; TCRdb has only the in-frame clones, and not every one. The repertoire has about 110,000 clones, roughly 89% of them found once; the top ten carry 1% to 1.5%. Sequenced input: CD4+ T cells sorted from blood. The receptor set was obtained from a human donor in good health.

The gene calls are TRBV5-8 and TRBJ2-2; D gene unclear. CDR3 length equals 15 residues. Trimming took 5 bases from V and 4 from J, leaving 15 bases between them. The germline V gene has CDR1 SGHTS and CDR2 YDEGEE. The CDR3 bases are TGTGCCAGCAGTAAAAGGGAAATAAGCACCGGGGAGCTGTTTTTT. The encoded protein is CASSKREISTGELFF.

The V call is TRBV11-2, the J call TRBJ2-5; TRBD2 matches at 8 bases. Losses at the gene ends were 5 bases for V and 4 bases for J; bases not matched to a gene: 3. The CDR3 extends over 13 amino acids. Per germline, CDR1 SGHAT and CDR2 FQNNGV. CDR3: CASSQTSGETQYF. DNA for the CDR3: TGTGCCAGCAGCCAAACTAGCGGAGAGACCCAGTACTTC.

This clone has only one observation. The chain joins TRBV9 to TRBJ1-5; 8 bases are a match to TRBD1. CDR1 is SGDLS and CDR2 is YYNGEE in the germline V gene. The CDR3 spans 14 residues. V gave up 2 bases and J gave up 7 bases; unmatched junction bases: 5. The CDR3 DNA is TGTGCCAGCAGCGTTGGGACAGGAGGGCAGCCCCAGCATTTT. Translated: CASSVGTGGQPQHF.

The chain is built from TRBV6-6 and TRBJ2-7; D uncertain. The length of the CDR3 is 13 residues. Per the germline V gene, CDR1 is MNHNY and CDR2 is SVGAGI (reference sequence). V was shortened by 4 bases and J by 3 bases, with 10 bases between the two germline ends. CDR3: CASSSDGHYEQYF. Written as DNA, the CDR3 is TGTGCCAGCAGTTCCGACGGCCACTACGAGCAGTACTTC.

This rearrangement joins TRBV12-5 to TRBJ2-3; 12 nucleotides agree with TRBD2. CDR3 size: 19 residues. The J segment lost 3 bases and the V segment lost 5 bases, leaving 15 bases of the junction unmatched. Germline V CDR1 and CDR2: LGHNT, FRNRAP. This CDR3 reads CASGLTRSSGGVLTDTQYF. DNA of the CDR3: TGTGCTAGTGGTCTCACTAGGTCTAGCGGGGGGGTATTAACAGATACGCAGTATTTT.

The rearrangement links TRBV18 to TRBJ1-4; D not certain. Germline CDR1 is KGHSH and CDR2 is LQKENI. The V gene lost 6 bases and the J gene lost 0 bases, with 8 bases spanning the gap. The CDR3 loop spans 14 amino acids. The CDR3: CASSPETTNEKLFF. The CDR3 nucleotides read TGTGCCAGCTCCCCCGAGACAACTAATGAAAAACTGTTTTTT.

The chain links TRBV19 to TRBJ2-5; perhaps TRBD1 as D (6 bases). In germline, CDR1 is LNHDA, CDR2 SQIVND (reference sequence). The CDR3 loop spans 13 amino acids. The V gene lost 6 bases and the J gene lost 3 bases, with 11 bases spanning the gap. The CDR3 bases are TGTGCCAGTAGCTACAGGGACGAAGAGACCCAGTACTTC. Translating gives CASSYRDEETQYF.

The chain is built from TRBV30 and TRBJ2-6; TRBD1 matches 7 bases. The CDR3 runs to 19 residues. CDR1 and CDR2 from the germline V gene are GTSNPN and SVGIG (reference sequence). V was pared by 3 bases and J by 4 bases, with 18 bases of the junction left unmatched. The CDR3 region is CAWRLLRGRGSAGANVLTF. In DNA, the CDR3 is TGTGCCTGGAGGTTACTTCGAGGCAGGGGGTCTGCAGGGGCCAACGTCCTGACTTTC.

This chain joins TRBV5-8 and TRBJ2-7; 7 bases match TRBD2. This CDR3 contains 15 residues. Trimming removed 4 bases from V and 2 bases from J; junction bases left unmatched: 9. The germline CDR1 and CDR2 sequences are SGHTS and YDEGEE. CDR3 loop: CASSPGSSGTYEQYF. The CDR3 region has the DNA TGTGCCAGCAGCCCGGGGTCTAGCGGAACCTACGAGCAGTACTTC.

This clone came up once. The genes are TRBV9 and TRBJ1-2, with TRBD1 matching over 8 bases. Trimming at V came to 5 bases and at J to 7 bases, leaving 13 bases not matched to a gene. Germline CDR1 reads SGDLS; CDR2 reads YYNGEE. This CDR3 region has 15 residues. CDR3: CASSSGTGGRGGYTF. DNA for the CDR3: TGTGCCAGCAGTTCTGGCACAGGGGGTCGAGGTGGCTACACCTTC.

The chain is built from TRBV18 and TRBJ2-5; D gene uncertain. V lost 3 bases to trimming and J lost 0 bases, with 5 bases between them. Germline CDR1 KGHSH, CDR2 LQKENI. This CDR3 comprises 13 residues. The DNA for the CDR3 is TGTGCCAGCTCACCTCCTAACCAAGAGACCCAGTACTTC. Protein sequence: CASSPPNQETQYF. Using reference TRBV18 and TRBJ2-5 for the parts outside the CDR3, the full variable domain is NAGVMQNPRHLVRRRGQEARLRCSPMKGHSHVYWYRQLPEEGLKFMVYLQKENIIDESGMPKERFSAEFPKEGPSILRIQQVVRGDSAAYFCASSPPNQETQYFGPGTRLLVL.

The chain has TRBV5-1 and TRBJ1-1; the D is unclear. The ends were cut back, 0 bases at V and 5 bases at J, with 8 bases in the middle. The germline CDR1 and CDR2 sequences are SGHRS and YFSETQ. This CDR3 spans 13 amino acids. The CDR3 DNA sequence: TGCGCCAGCAGCTTGGGAGAAGAGACTGAAGCTTTCTTT. Translation: CASSLGEETEAFF.

In this sample, this clone turned up a few times. The chain links TRBV10-1 to TRBJ2-2, with 8 bases fitting TRBD2. Germline V gene sequence: CDR1 WNHNN, CDR2 SYGVQD (reference sequence). The CDR3 length is 16 residues. Losses at the gene ends were 0 bases for V and 6 bases for J; bases not matched to a gene: 6. The DNA of the CDR3 is TGCGCCAGCAGTGAGTCCTGGACTAGCTCTTCCGGGGAGCTGTTTTTT. It specifies CASSESWTSSSGELFF.

This clone has just one count. The chain links TRBV18 to TRBJ1-3; the D is unclear. This CDR3 comprises 17 residues. Germline V CDR1 and CDR2: KGHSH, LQKENI. V was cut by 0 bases and J by 0 bases, with 12 bases left in between. The CDR3 region is CASSPPGGVPSGNTIYF. Here the CDR3 DNA reads TGTGCCAGCTCACCACCGGGCGGGGTTCCCTCTGGAAACACCATATATTTT.

The chain joins TRBV18 to TRBJ1-4; possibly TRBD1 for D (5 bases). The germline V gene has CDR1 KGHSH and CDR2 LQKENI. The CDR3 runs to 14 residues. V lost 1 base and J lost 4, with 7 bases in between. The DNA for the CDR3 is TGTGCCAGCTCACCACGGAGGGGTAATGAAAAACTGTTTTTT. Translation: CASSPRRGNEKLFF.

The rearrangement links TRBV25-1 to TRBJ2-2, with a weak D call TRBD2 (6 bases). The CDR3 runs 15 residues. Trimming cost V 7 bases and J 10 bases, with 22 bases left between them. Germline CDR1 and CDR2: MGHDK and SYGVNS. The CDR3 DNA reads TGTGCCAGCACTCCTGTGGCGGCGGGGCCCGAGGAGCTGTTTTTT. Its translation: CASTPVAAGPEELFF.

The chain is built from TRBV5-5 and TRBJ2-2; D is unclear. CDR1 SGHKS and CDR2 YYEKEE come from the germline V gene (reference sequence). V was cut by 2 bases and J by 5 bases, with 13 bases left in between. CDR3 length: 15 residues. CDR3 protein: CASSFRAPPTGELFF. The DNA for the CDR3 is TGTGCCAGCAGCTTTAGGGCTCCGCCGACCGGGGAGCTGTTTTTT. Together with reference TRBV5-5 and TRBJ2-2, the CDR3 gives the full variable domain: DAGVTQSPTHLIKTRGQQVTLRCSPISGHKSVSWYQQVLGQGPQFIFQYYEKEERGRGNFPDRFSARQFPNYSSELNVNALLLGDSALYLCASSFRAPPTGELFFGEGSRLTVL.

This sequence joins TRBV6-1 and TRBJ1-1, with 7 bases lining up with TRBD1. V shed 6 bases and J 1 base; nucleotides not matched to a gene: 2. The germline gives CDR1 MNHNS, CDR2 SASEGT. The CDR3 has 13 residues. The CDR3: CASSGQENTEAFF. The CDR3 DNA follows: TGTGCCAGCAGCGGACAGGAGAACACTGAAGCTTTCTTT.

The CDR3 loop is CASSSRLGEKLFF. The CDR3 coding sequence is TGTGCCAGCTCATCCCGTTTGGGAGAAAAACTGTTTTTT. The chain recombines TRBV18 with TRBJ1-4; no definite D call. V lost 5 bases, J lost 8 bases, and 12 bases lay in between. Per the germline V gene, CDR1 is KGHSH and CDR2 is LQKENI. The CDR3 sequence is 13 residues long. The full variable domain, with the rest looked up from reference TRBV18 and TRBJ1-4, is NAGVMQNPRHLVRRRGQEARLRCSPMKGHSHVYWYRQLPEEGLKFMVYLQKENIIDESGMPKERFSAEFPKEGPSILRIQQVVRGDSAAYFCASSSRLGEKLFFGSGTQLSVL.

CDR3 loop: CASSLDSAWHTGANVLTF. CDR3 DNA sequence: TGTGCCAGCAGCCTCGACAGTGCCTGGCATACTGGGGCCAACGTCCTGACTTTC. This chain connects TRBV7-6 to TRBJ2-6; a possible D gene is TRBD1 (5 bases). CDR1 is SGHVS, CDR2 FNYEAQ, per germline. With 5 bases removed from V and 2 bases from J, the gap between germline ends came to 19 bases. The CDR3 contains 18 residues.

This chain connects TRBV10-1 to TRBJ2-1; a weak D match, TRBD2 (5 bases). Germline CDR1 WNHNN, CDR2 SYGVQD (reference sequence). The germline V and J ends were trimmed by 5 bases and 8 bases, with 13 bases remaining between them. The CDR3 sequence is 13 residues long. CDR3 amino acids: CASSWRNGDEQFF. The CDR3 DNA reads as TGCGCCAGCAGTTGGAGGAACGGGGATGAGCAGTTCTTC.

This chain joins TRBV4-1 and TRBJ1-2; D gene unclear. Trimming took 1 base from V and 1 from J, leaving 13 bases between them. CDR1 and CDR2 from the germline V gene are MGHRA and YSYEKL. This CDR3 contains 16 residues. CDR3 loop: CASSQGLGVVNYGYTF. CDR3 nucleotide sequence: TGCGCCAGCAGCCAAGGTTTAGGCGTCGTTAACTATGGCTACACCTTC.

The chain links TRBV30 to TRBJ1-1; D not certain. This CDR3 region has 13 residues. Trimming stripped 2 bases from V and 5 bases from J, with 12 bases between. Germline CDR1 reads GTSNPN; CDR2 reads SVGIG (reference sequence). The CDR3 region has the DNA TGTGCCTGGAGTCCTTTAGGAGGAACTGAAGCTTTCTTT. Its protein product is CAWSPLGGTEAFF. Using reference TRBV30 and TRBJ1-1 for the parts outside the CDR3, the full variable domain is SQTIHQWPATLVQPVGSPLSLECTVEGTSNPNLYWYRQAAGRGLQLLFYSVGIGQISSEVPQNLSASRPQDRQFILSSKKLLLSDSGFYLCAWSPLGGTEAFFGQGTRLTVV.

The CDR3 DNA is TGCGCCAGCCGGGTGGCCGGGGAGACCCAGTACTTC. Translating gives CASRVAGETQYF. The gene calls are TRBV5-1 and TRBJ2-5; D is unresolved. Trimming shortened V by 7 bases and J by 5 bases, and 12 bases separated the two germline ends. This CDR3 is 12 amino acids long. Germline CDR1 and CDR2: SGHRS and YFSETQ.

The chain couples TRBV9 to TRBJ2-3, with D possibly being TRBD2 (6 bases). Germline CDR1 SGDLS, CDR2 YYNGEE. The CDR3 totals 15 residues. The V and J ends lost 5 bases and 0 bases respectively, with 13 bases between them. CDR3 DNA: TGTGCCAGCAGTCCTGGGGACTGGAGCACAGATACGCAGTATTTT. Protein sequence: CASSPGDWSTDTQYF.

This sequence joins TRBV6-4 and TRBJ1-5, with D unclear. Trimming cost V 3 bases and J 2 bases, with 20 bases left between them. CDR1 is MRHNA, CDR2 SNTAGT, per germline. The CDR3 is made up of 18 amino acids. The CDR3 is CASSEKEICTRGNQPQHF. CDR3 nucleotide sequence: TGTGCCAGCAGTGAGAAGGAGATCTGTACAAGGGGCAATCAGCCCCAGCATTTT.

The V call is TRBV5-1, the J call TRBJ2-7; 15 nucleotides line up with TRBD2. V trimming: 3 bases; J trimming: 5 bases; junction bases outside the gene matches: 9. This CDR3 is built from 17 residues. Looked up from germline, CDR1 is SGHRS and CDR2 is YFSETQ. The CDR3: CASSSPGLAGGKNEQYF. The CDR3 DNA is TGCGCCAGCAGCTCACCGGGACTAGCGGGAGGTAAAAACGAGCAGTACTTC.